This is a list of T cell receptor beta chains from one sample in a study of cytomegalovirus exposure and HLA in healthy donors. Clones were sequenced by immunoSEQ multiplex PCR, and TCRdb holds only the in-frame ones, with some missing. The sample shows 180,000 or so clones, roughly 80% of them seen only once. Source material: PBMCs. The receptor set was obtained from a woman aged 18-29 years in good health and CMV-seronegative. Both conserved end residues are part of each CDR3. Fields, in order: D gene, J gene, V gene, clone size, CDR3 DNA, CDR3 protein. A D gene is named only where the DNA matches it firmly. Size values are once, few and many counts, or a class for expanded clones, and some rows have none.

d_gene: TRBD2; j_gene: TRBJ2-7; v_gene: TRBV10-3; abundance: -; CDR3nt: TGTGCCATCAGCTCGACTAGCGGGAGGTCCTACGAGCAGTACTTC; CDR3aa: CAISSTSGRSYEQYF
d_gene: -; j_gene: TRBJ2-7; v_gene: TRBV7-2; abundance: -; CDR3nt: TGTGCCAGCAGCTTCGATAGTCAGGGGACCTACGAGCAGTACTTC; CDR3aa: CASSFDSQGTYEQYF
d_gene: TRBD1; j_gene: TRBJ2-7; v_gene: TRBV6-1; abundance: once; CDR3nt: TGTGCCAGCAGTGACTACAGGGGAGCCTACGAGCAGTACTTC; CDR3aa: CASSDYRGAYEQYF
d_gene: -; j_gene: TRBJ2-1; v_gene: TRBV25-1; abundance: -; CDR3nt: TGTGCCAGCAGTGAATATGGTGGGGGGAATCTATACAATGAGCAGTTCTTC; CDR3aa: CASSEYGGGNLYNEQFF
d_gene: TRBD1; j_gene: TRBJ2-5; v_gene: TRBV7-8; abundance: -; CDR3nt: TGTGCCAGCAGCTTAGGGCAGTCCGACAGGGGGCAGGAGACCCAGTACTTC; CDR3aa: CASSLGQSDRGQETQYF
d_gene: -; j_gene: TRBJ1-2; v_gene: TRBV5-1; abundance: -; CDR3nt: TGCGCCAGCAGCTACCAGGGTCTCTATGAAGGCTACACCTTC; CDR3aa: CASSYQGLYEGYTF
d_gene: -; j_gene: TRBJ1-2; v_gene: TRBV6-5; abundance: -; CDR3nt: TGTGCCAGCAGTTACTCCCAGGGTGGCTACACCTTC; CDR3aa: CASSYSQGGYTF
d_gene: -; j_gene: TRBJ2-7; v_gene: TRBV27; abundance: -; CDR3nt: TGTGCCAGCAGTTTCAGTTGGGGCACCCGAACCTACGAGCAGTACTTC; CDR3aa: CASSFSWGTRTYEQYF
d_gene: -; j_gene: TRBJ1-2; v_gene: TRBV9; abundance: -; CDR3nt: TGTGCCAGCAGCGTAGACGCCGGTGGCTACACCTTC; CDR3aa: CASSVDAGGYTF
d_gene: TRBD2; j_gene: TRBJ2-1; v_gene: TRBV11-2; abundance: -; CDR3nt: TGTGCCAGCAGCCCCCGAATGATTCTAGCGGGAGGTCCCAATGAGCAGTTCTTC; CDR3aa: CASSPRMILAGGPNEQFF
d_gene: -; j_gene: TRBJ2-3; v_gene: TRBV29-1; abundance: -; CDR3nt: TGCAGCGTTGAACGACCGGAACTAGTAAGCCGAGATACGCAGTATTTT; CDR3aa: CSVERPELVSRDTQYF
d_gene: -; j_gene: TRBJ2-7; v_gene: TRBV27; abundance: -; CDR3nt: TGTGCCAGCAGCTGGGGGCTTTATTACGAGCAGTACTTC; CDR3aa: CASSWGLYYEQYF
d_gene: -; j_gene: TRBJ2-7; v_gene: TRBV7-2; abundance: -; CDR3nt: TGTGCCAGCAGCAGAACAGGTTTTCACGAGCAGTACTTC; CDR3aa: CASSRTGFHEQYF
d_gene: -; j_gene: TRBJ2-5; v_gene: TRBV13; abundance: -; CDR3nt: TGTGCCAGCAGCCGTGAGCGGGCCGTCGGTGAGCAGTACTTC; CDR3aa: CASSRERAVGEQYF
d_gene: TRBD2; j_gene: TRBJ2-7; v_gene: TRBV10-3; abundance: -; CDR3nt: TGTGCCATCAGTGTTTTGTGGCAGGGTGAACCGGGACTAGCGGGGCCCTACGAGCAGTACTTC; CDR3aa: CAISVLWQGEPGLAGPYEQYF
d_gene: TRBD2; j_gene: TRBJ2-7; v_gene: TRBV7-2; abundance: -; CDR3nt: TGTGCCAGCAGCTTTTCCGGGGGAGGGATCCACGAGCAGTACTTC; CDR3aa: CASSFSGGGIHEQYF
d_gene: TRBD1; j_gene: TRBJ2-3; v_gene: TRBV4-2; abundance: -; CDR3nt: TGTGCCAGCAGCCCTAGACAGGGGATGGATACGCAGTATTTT; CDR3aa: CASSPRQGMDTQYF
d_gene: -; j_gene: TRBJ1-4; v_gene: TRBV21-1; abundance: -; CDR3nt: TGTGCCATACAGGGGATAACTAATGAAAAACTGTTTTTT; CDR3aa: CAIQGITNEKLFF
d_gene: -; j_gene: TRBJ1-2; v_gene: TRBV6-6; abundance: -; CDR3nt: TGTGCCAGCAGTTATCCCGCAGGGAAGTATGGCTACACCTTC; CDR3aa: CASSYPAGKYGYTF
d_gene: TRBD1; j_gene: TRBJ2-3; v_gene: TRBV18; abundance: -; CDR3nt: TGTGCCAGCTCACACCCCCGGTTATTCGGACAGGGTTCTTTGAGCACAGATACGCAGTATTTT; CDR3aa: CASSHPRLFGQGSLSTDTQYF
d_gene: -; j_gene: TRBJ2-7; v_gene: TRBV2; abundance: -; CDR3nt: TGTGCCAGCATGGAGGAGGGATTCTACGAGCAGTACTTC; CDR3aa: CASMEEGFYEQYF
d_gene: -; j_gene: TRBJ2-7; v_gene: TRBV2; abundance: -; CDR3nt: TGTGCCAGCAATGCCGCAGTAGCGCTCTACGAGCAGTACTTC; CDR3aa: CASNAAVALYEQYF
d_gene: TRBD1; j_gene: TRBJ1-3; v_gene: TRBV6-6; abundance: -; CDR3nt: TGTGCCAGCAGTTATAGGGGGCAAACTGGAAACACCATATATTTT; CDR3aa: CASSYRGQTGNTIYF
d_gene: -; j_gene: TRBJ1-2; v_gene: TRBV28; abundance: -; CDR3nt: TGTGCCAGCAGTTTACGGGCAGGGATCTATGGCTACACCTTC; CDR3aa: CASSLRAGIYGYTF
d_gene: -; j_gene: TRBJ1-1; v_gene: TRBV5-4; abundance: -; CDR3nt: TGTGCCAGCAGCTTGGGCGGGTGGGGAAACACTGAAGCTTTCTTT; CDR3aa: CASSLGGWGNTEAFF
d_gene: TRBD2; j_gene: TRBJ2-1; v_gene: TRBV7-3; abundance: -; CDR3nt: TGTGCCAGCAGCCCAGGACTAGCGGCGGAGGGTGAGCAGTTCTTC; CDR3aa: CASSPGLAAEGEQFF
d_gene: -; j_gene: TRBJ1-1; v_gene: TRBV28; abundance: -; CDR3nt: TGTGCCAGCAGAATCACAGACAGGCGAAACACTGAAGCTTTCTTT; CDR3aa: CASRITDRRNTEAFF
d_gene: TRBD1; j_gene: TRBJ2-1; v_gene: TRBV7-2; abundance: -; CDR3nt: TGTGCCAGCAGTGGACAGGGACACAATGAGCAGTTCTTC; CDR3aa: CASSGQGHNEQFF
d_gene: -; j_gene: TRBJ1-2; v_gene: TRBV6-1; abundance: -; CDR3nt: TGTGCCAGCAGTGAAGCCCCCAGAAACTATGGCTACACCTTC; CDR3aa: CASSEAPRNYGYTF
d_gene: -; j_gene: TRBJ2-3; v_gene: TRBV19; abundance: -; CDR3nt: TGTGCCAGTAGTATAGTTCTAGAGTTCACAGATACGCAGTATTTT; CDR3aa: CASSIVLEFTDTQYF
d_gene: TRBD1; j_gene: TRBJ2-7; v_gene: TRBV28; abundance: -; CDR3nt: TGTGCCAGCAGCCCCTCGGGACAGGGACACGACGAGCAGTACTTC; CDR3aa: CASSPSGQGHDEQYF
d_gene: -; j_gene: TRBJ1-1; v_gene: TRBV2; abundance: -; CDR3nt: TGTGCCAGCAGAATTAACAGGGAGGGTGAAGCTTTCTTT; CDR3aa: CASRINREGEAFF
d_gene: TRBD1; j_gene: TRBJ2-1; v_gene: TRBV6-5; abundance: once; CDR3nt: TGTGCCAGCAGTTTACACAGGGGCAATGAGCAGTTCTTC; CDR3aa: CASSLHRGNEQFF
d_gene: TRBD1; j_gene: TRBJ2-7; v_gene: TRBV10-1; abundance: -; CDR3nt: TGCGCCAGCAGTTCGGACAGGGGAGTTTCCTACGAGCAGTACTTC; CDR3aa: CASSSDRGVSYEQYF
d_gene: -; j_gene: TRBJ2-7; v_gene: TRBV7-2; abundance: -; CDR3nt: TGTGCCAGCAGCTTAGTTCCATTTAGGCTAGTCACAATTTACGAGCAGTACTTC; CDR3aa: CASSLVPFRLVTIYEQYF
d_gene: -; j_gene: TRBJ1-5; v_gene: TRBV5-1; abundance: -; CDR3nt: TGCGCCAGCAGCCTCATTGGCCCCCTTAATCAGCCCCAGCATTTT; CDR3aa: CASSLIGPLNQPQHF
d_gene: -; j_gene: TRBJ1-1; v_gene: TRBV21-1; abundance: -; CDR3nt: TGTGCCAGCAGCTATAAAAAGGGGTCCCCAGATGAGCTGAACACTGAAGCTTTCTTT; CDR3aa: CASSYKKGSPDELNTEAFF
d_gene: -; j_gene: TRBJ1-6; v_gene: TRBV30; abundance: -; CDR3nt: TGTGCCTGGAGGGGACATACGGGCTCCTATAATTCACCCCTCCACTTT; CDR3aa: CAWRGHTGSYNSPLHF
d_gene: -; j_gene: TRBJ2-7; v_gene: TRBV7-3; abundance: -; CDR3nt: TGTGCCAGCAGCTTAAGAGGGAGCGAGCAGTACTTC; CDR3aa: CASSLRGSEQYF
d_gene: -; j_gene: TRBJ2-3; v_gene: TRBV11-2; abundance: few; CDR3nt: TGTGCCAGCAGCTTATTGGCGGGGCGCACAGATACGCAGTATTTT; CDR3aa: CASSLLAGRTDTQYF
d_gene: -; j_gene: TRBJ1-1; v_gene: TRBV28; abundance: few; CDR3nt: TGTGCCAGCAGTTTACGGGGTGCCACTGAAGCTTTCTTT; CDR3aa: CASSLRGATEAFF
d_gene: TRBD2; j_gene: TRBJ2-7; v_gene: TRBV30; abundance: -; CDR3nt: TGTGCCTGGAGTGCGGGACTAGCGGAATATCCACCTGGGAACTACGAGCAGTACTTC; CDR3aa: CAWSAGLAEYPPGNYEQYF
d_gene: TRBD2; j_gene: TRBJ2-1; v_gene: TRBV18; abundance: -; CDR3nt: TGTGCCAGCTCACCTAAGACTAGCGGGAGCTACAATGAGCAGTTCTTC; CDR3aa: CASSPKTSGSYNEQFF
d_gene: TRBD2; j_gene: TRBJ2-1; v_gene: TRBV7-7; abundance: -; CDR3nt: TGTGCTAGCAGCATTACTAGCGGGAAGTCACTGTTCTTC; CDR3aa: CASSITSGKSLFF
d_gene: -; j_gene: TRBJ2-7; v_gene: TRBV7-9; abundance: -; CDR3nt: TGTGCCAGCAGCTTAAGTGCGGGTAACGAGCAGTACTTC; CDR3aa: CASSLSAGNEQYF
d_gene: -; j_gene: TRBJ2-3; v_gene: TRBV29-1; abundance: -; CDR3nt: TGCAGCGTTGAAAGGCAGGGGGGAAGCACAGATACGCAGTATTTT; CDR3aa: CSVERQGGSTDTQYF
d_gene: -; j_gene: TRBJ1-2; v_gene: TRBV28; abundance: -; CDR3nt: TGTGCCAGCAGCAATCAACTTTATGGCTACACCTTC; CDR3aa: CASSNQLYGYTF
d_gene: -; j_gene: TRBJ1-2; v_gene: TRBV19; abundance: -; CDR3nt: TGTGCCAGTAGTATTCAGGGTTCGAACTATGGCTACACCTTC; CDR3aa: CASSIQGSNYGYTF
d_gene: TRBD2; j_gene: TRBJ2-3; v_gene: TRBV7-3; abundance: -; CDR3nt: TGTGCCAGCAGCTCCCGACTAGCGGAGTCACCAGATACGCAGTATTTT; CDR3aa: CASSSRLAESPDTQYF
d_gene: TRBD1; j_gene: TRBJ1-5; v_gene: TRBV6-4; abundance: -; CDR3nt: TGTGCCAGCAGTCCGACAGGGGGCTTAGGTCAGCCCCAGCATTTT; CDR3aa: CASSPTGGLGQPQHF
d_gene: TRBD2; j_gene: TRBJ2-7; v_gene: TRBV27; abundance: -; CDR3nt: TGTGCCAGCAGTTTAGCGGGACTAGCGGGAGGCCGAGCCTACGAGCAGTACTTC; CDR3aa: CASSLAGLAGGRAYEQYF
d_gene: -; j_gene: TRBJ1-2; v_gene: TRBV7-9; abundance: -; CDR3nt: TGTGCCAGCAGCTTATCCCAGGGGTCTTCCACATTC; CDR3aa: CASSLSQGSSTF
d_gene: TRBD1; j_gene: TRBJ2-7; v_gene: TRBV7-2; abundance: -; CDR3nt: TGTGCCAGCAGCCACGTGGCAGGGGGAAACTACGAGCAGTACTTC; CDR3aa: CASSHVAGGNYEQYF
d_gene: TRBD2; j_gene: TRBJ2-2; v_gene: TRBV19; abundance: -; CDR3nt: TGTGCCAGTAGTACCCGGACTAGCTCTAACACCGGGGAGCTGTTTTTT; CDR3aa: CASSTRTSSNTGELFF
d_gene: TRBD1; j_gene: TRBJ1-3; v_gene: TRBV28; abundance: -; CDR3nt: TGTGCCAGCAGTCCCGGGACAGGGGGTAACACCATATATTTT; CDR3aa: CASSPGTGGNTIYF